This TCR beta chain was sequenced for a study of shared clonotypes between healthy human individuals. Study in general: In total, the donors were two women and three men aged 18 to 49. CD4 naive cells filled three plates per donor, CD4 memory three, CD8 naive two and CD8 memory one. Study observations and caveats: Naive subsets typically showed greater estimated richness than memory subsets.

Assay used: immunoSEQ multiplex PCR; TCRdb lists only in-frame clones, some missing. The sample shows just over 2,000,000 clones, about 95% of them seen only once. Naive CD8 populations comprised CD45RO-negative cells positively selected for CCR7, excluding terminally differentiated effector memory CD45RA+ cells. With regard to this clone: What it binds is unknown. Additional DNA sequences in this sample encode the identical CDR3.

Germline CDR1 SGHDT, CDR2 YYEEEE. V lost 0 bases and J 2 bases, leaving 9 bases between the germline ends. The CDR3 is made up of 14 amino acids. This sequence originates from a man aged 18 to 29 in good health. The chain joins TRBV5-6 to TRBJ2-7; D is possibly TRBD1 (6 bases). The sequenced material came from naive CD8+ T cells sorted from blood. CDR3 loop: CASSLETGTYEQYF. Here the CDR3 DNA reads TGTGCCAGCAGCTTGGAGACAGGTACCTACGAGCAGTACTTC.